This entry concerns a single T cell receptor beta chain. CDR3 size: 15 residues. CDR1 and CDR2 (germline): SNHLY, FYNNEI. The junction had 9 bases not matched to a gene; V was cut back by 6 bases and J by 5 bases. The data stem from a study of blood T cell repertoires in COVID-19. Per the original data handling: How many nucleated cells were present was estimated from reference gene primer amplification. This table comes from immunoSEQ multiplex PCR, and its TCRdb copy is limited to in-frame clones, with some not included. V and J calls and clone size are given by that table; D and trimming were obtained from the DNA. The sample contains around 93,000 clones, just under 90% of which appear only once.

The source of this sequence is a human donor in a cohort sampled during active COVID-19. The V gene is TRBV2, the J gene TRBJ2-2; 7 bases fit TRBD1. The sequencing sample was made of peripheral blood. The CDR3 loop reads CASRPQGLRTGELFF. In nucleotides, the CDR3 is TGTGCCAGCAGACCACAGGGGCTAAGGACCGGGGAGCTGTTTTTT. The whole variable domain, filled in from reference TRBV2 and TRBJ2-2, reads EPEVTQTPSHQVTQMGQEVILRCVPISNHLYFYWYRQILGQKVEFLVSFYNNEISEKSEIFDDQFSVERPDGSNFTLKIRSTKLEDSAMYFCASRPQGLRTGELFFGEGSRLTVL.